This T cell receptor (beta chain) came from a study of cytomegalovirus exposure and HLA in healthy donors. Study information: Roughly 179 million T cells yielded 100 million or so unique TCR beta sequences, as an earlier analysis found.

Notes on this clone: Its antigen remains unidentified.

Notes on the study in general: The study designated 150 to 200 TCR beta chains cytomegalovirus-associated. Common viral pathogens (according to a later analysis) appeared linked to several of the most significant clusters.

Primers included in the PCR were 60 Vbeta and 13 Jbeta primers. The method was immunoSEQ multiplex PCR; TCRdb's version includes in-frame clones alone and lacks a portion of them. Here the sample spans 150,000 to 200,000 clones, just under 80% being singletons. Between the trimmed V and J ends, which lost 4 bases and 0 bases, there was a span of 15 bases. This CDR3 has 17 amino acids. Looked up from germline, CDR1 is WSHSY and CDR2 is SAAADI. Sequenced: PBMCs. J is TRBJ1-4 and V is TRBV10-2, with D unresolved. This clonotype was obtained from a woman in her 50s in good health and CMV-seropositive. The CDR3 DNA sequence: TGCGCCAGCAGTGCGAGGGCTGTCTTCCCAACTAATGAAAAACTGTTTTTT. This encodes CASSARAVFPTNEKLFF.